This T cell receptor (beta chain) was sequenced in a study of blood T cell repertoires in COVID-19 (TCRdb year 2020). Regarding the research as a whole: Samples covering the acute and convalescent phases of COVID-19 were provided by collaborators in the United States, Italy and Spain. Where available, HLA class I and class II types were obtained from metadata supplied by the sample provider rather than from assay-based typing. Subjects who had been exposed to COVID-19, were actively infected with it, or had recovered from it provided the deeply sampled blood TCRbeta repertoires that made up the dataset. The repertoires were released in a freely available public database intended as a resource for research on the immune response to SARS-CoV-2. Nearly every sample came with metadata listing a de-identified subject ID, COVID-19 status, age in years and sex. The material from the prospective study consisted of cDNA or gDNA derived from T cells, B-cell-depleted T cells, or PBMCs. Samples came from the ongoing ImmuneRACE study (first 160 participants) plus 1,254 subjects from 6 global collaborators.

In regard to this clone: There is no known antigen for this receptor. The record has no base qualities; no much larger clone is one base away.

TCRbeta CDR3 regions were amplified from genomic DNA by means of the immunoSEQ Assay, a bias-controlled multiplex PCR. The paper's processing steps were these. Within the assay, amplification of reference gene primers was used to estimate how many nucleated cells each sample contained. Sequence reads were collapsed and filtered to measure the absolute abundance of every unique TCRbeta CDR3 rearrangement. For each sample, productive Simpson clonality was calculated as the square root of Simpson's diversity index across productive rearrangements. In its TCRdb copy, this immuneACCESS table keeps in-frame sequences only and misses some clones. Where compared with another copy, unresolved V genes explain less than half of these, and the others have no known cause. The V and J calls and clone size are taken from that table; D and trimming were inferred from the DNA. The sample yields roughly 250,000 clones; 80% to 85% were counted once. In total, the top ten clones hold 12% of the sample.

CDR1 SGHTA and CDR2 FQGTGA are derived from the germline V gene. For this chain, trimming is 0 bases at the V end and 3 bases at the J end, and the number of junction bases without a gene match is 2. Counted from cysteine to phenylalanine, this CDR3 has 15 amino acids. CDR3 DNA only is kept here, 45 bases in frame from base 1. Whole blood was collected in K2EDTA tubes by collaborating institutions according to the institutions' own protocols. For TCRbeta analysis, collaborators shipped samples as frozen whole blood, isolated PBMCs, or DNA extracted from either of those sample types. What the study reported, not specific to this receptor: Clinical and demographic metadata were provided uncurated, with the amount varying by source and participant.

The chain employs TRBV7-3 and TRBJ2-3, with 8 bases matching TRBD2. The receptor's source is a woman in her fifties or sixties with active or convalescent COVID-19. The material sequenced was peripheral blood. At the DNA level, the sequence is TGTGCCAGCAGCTTAACTGGGACTAGGACAGATACGCAGTATTTT. Translated, it gives CASSLTGTRTDTQYF.